A single sample is the source of the 30 T cell receptor beta chains below, sequenced in a study of CD8+CD57+ T cells in acquired aplastic anemia. Flow cytometry had shown expanded CD8+CD57+ cells in the patients chosen for sequencing. The template for TCR beta VDJ and CDR3 sequence profiling was genomic DNA. One entry per CDR3 protein, called by TCRdb with MiXCR from the reads. The table has around 430,000 distinct CDR3 sequences, over 25% seen once. Sequencing was carried out using sorted CD4+, CD8+, or CD8+CD57+ T cells (not recorded which) from PBMCs. These TCRs come from a human donor with aplastic anemia.

This clonotype appeared many times. The chain has TRBV10-1 and TRBJ2-7; D gene ambiguous. The CDR3 is made up of 13 amino acids. The germline V and J ends were trimmed by 1 base and 4 bases, with 8 bases remaining between them. The germline gives CDR1 WNHNN, CDR2 SYGVQD (reference sequence). The CDR3 nucleotides are TGCGCCAGCAGTGAGTGGCCCCATTACGAGCAGTACTTC. It encodes CASSEWPHYEQYF.

The chain is built from TRBV12-3 or TRBV12-4 and TRBJ1-2; perhaps TRBD1 as D (5 bases). The CDR3 consists of 16 residues. V lost 0 bases to trimming and J lost 1 base, with 12 bases between them. CDR3: CASSLADLTDNYGYTF. CDR3 nucleotides: TGTGCCAGCAGTTTAGCGGACCTGACAGATAACTATGGCTACACCTTC.

This clonotype appeared a few times. This chain links TRBV9 with TRBJ2-5, with D maybe TRBD2 (7 bases). This CDR3 is 16 amino acids long. V lost 3 bases, J lost 5 bases, and 20 bases lay in between. Germline V CDR1 and CDR2: SGDLS, YYNGEE. The CDR3 spells CASSERGGLHPETQYF. The DNA for the CDR3 is TGTGCCAGCAGCGAGAGGGGGGGACTGCATCCTGAGACCCAGTACTTC.

In the case of this clonotype: One end of the junction does not line up with germline, which may come from a read error. The CDR3 here is CVSSLADRNYGYTF. DNA of the CDR3: TGCGTCAGCAGCTTGGCCGACAGAAACTATGGCTACACCTTC. The chain recombines TRBV5-1 with TRBJ1-2; weak D call: TRBD1 (5 bases). This CDR3 is 14 amino acids long. CDR1 and CDR2 (germline): SGHRS, YFSETQ.

On this clonotype: This sequence may be a read error, since a much larger clone differs from it by one base. The chain links TRBV24-1 to TRBJ2-1, with 7 positions matching TRBD1. The CDR3 is 13 residues long. The V gene's germline CDR1 is KGHDR and CDR2 SFDVKD. CDR3 protein: CVTARDRYNEQFF. In nucleotides, the CDR3 is TGTGTCACCGCCCGGGACAGATACAATGAGCAGTTCTTC.

The chain has TRBV15 and TRBJ2-3, with 11 positions matching TRBD2. Germline trimming cut 1 base from V and 2 bases from J; bases unmatched to any gene: 2. Per germline, CDR1 LNHNV and CDR2 YYDKDF (reference sequence). The CDR3 is 16 amino acids. CDR3 sequence: CATSRGLAGFTDTQYF. CDR3 nucleotides: TGTGCCACCAGCAGAGGACTAGCGGGGTTCACAGATACGCAGTATTTT.

At least ten counts were recorded for this clonotype. CDR3 region: CATSDLIPSGANVLTF. CDR3 DNA: TGTGCCACCAGTGACTTAATCCCCTCTGGGGCCAACGTCCTGACTTTC. The rearrangement joins TRBV24-1 to TRBJ2-6; D call uncertain. This CDR3 contains 16 residues. CDR1 is KGHDR and CDR2 is SFDVKD in the germline V gene. V shed 4 bases and J shed 0 bases, with 9 bases lying between them.

Comments on this clonotype: One end of the junction fails to match germline, which may point to a read error. This sequence joins TRBV10-3 and TRBJ2-5; D ambiguous. Germline CDR1 ENHRY, CDR2 SYGVKD. CDR3 length: 14 residues. The CDR3 coding sequence is TGTGCCAGCAGTTTGCTCCCCAGCCAAGAGACCCAGTACTTC. This codes for CASSLLPSQETQYF.

J is TRBJ2-5 and V is TRBV7-3; the D gene is possibly TRBD1 (5 bases). CDR3 length: 13 residues. V lost 5 bases and J 2 bases, leaving 9 bases between the germline ends. The germline gives CDR1 SGHTA, CDR2 FQGTGA. Here the CDR3 reads CASSQGEQETQYF. The CDR3 DNA reads as TGTGCCAGCAGCCAAGGGGAACAAGAGACCCAGTACTTC.

This clonotype was detected many times. CDR3 loop: CASSLVGGLDEQYF. The CDR3, as DNA: TGTGCCAGCAGCTTAGTAGGGGGCTTGGACGAGCAGTACTTC. The chain links TRBV11-2 to TRBJ2-7; TRBD1 matches at 7 bases. After removal of 1 base from V and 5 bases from J, the junction contained 5 bases not matched to a gene. Germline values: CDR1 SGHAT, CDR2 FQNNGV. The CDR3 covers 14 residues.

The chain has TRBV7-2 and TRBJ2-5; D might be TRBD2 (5 bases). The V gene's germline CDR1 is SGHTA and CDR2 FQGNSA. The CDR3 sequence is 15 residues long. V gave up 2 bases and J gave up 3 bases, with 13 bases separating them. The CDR3: CASSLKGTREETQYF. The CDR3, as DNA: TGTGCCAGCAGCTTAAAGGGAACTAGGGAAGAGACCCAGTACTTC.

The chain is built from TRBV6-5 and TRBJ2-5, with a tentative D call TRBD2 (6 bases). The V gene's germline CDR1 is MNHEY and CDR2 SVGAGI. V was trimmed by 4 bases and J by 2 bases, leaving 11 bases between them. The CDR3 extends over 14 amino acids. For the CDR3, the DNA is TGTGCCAGCAGTTTGGGACTGGTTCAAGAGACCCAGTACTTC. Amino acids: CASSLGLVQETQYF.

The J gene is TRBJ1-2, the V gene TRBV10-3, with 8 bases that match TRBD1. The V and J ends lost 9 bases and 4 bases, in that order; junction bases with no gene match: 7. The germline V gene encodes CDR1 ENHRY and CDR2 SYGVKD. This CDR3 spans 13 amino acids. In DNA, the CDR3 is TGTGCCATTTCCGGGACAGGTCTCTATGGCTACACCTTC. Its protein product is CAISGTGLYGYTF.

The chain joins TRBV2 to TRBJ2-2, with no clear D. V shed 3 bases and J shed 2 bases, with 13 bases lying between them. Germline V gives CDR1 SNHLY, CDR2 FYNNEI. The CDR3 spans 16 residues. The CDR3 nucleotides read TGTGCCAGCAGTGAGGTAGGGCCAGGCAACACCGGGGAGCTGTTTTTT. Translation: CASSEVGPGNTGELFF.

The chain is built from TRBV9 and TRBJ2-1; TRBD2 matches at 9 bases. Germline V gene lookup returns CDR1 SGDLS and CDR2 YYNGEE. This CDR3 is 14 amino acids long. CDR3: CARRGAGGPNEQFF. The CDR3 DNA reads TGTGCTAGACGTGGGGCGGGAGGGCCCAATGAGCAGTTCTTC.

This clonotype showed up just a few times. This chain links TRBV20-1 with TRBJ2-5; 8 bases fit TRBD2. J gave up 0 bases and V 1 base, and 7 bases lay outside the gene matches. The CDR3 length is 16 residues. CDR1 and CDR2 (germline): DFQATT, SNEGSKA (reference sequence). CDR3 sequence (DNA): TGCAGTGCTAGAGTCATGAAGCGGGGGTACCAAGAGACCCAGTACTTC. It codes for CSARVMKRGYQETQYF.

The sample holds many counts of this clonotype. The rearrangement joins TRBV29-1 to TRBJ1-1, with TRBD1 matching over 9 bases. The CDR3 spans 14 residues. V was pared by 6 bases and J by 1 base, with 6 bases of the junction left unmatched. Germline CDR1 and CDR2: SQVTM and ANQGSEA. The CDR3 DNA is TGCAGCGTCGCTGAACAGGGGGCGAACACTGAAGCTTTCTTT. It encodes CSVAEQGANTEAFF.

This clonotype was detected many times. The gene calls are TRBV7-9 and TRBJ1-1; a possible D gene is TRBD1 (6 bases). V shed 2 bases and J shed 4 bases, with 14 bases lying between them. The CDR3 loop spans 15 amino acids. The V gene's germline CDR1 is SEHNR and CDR2 FQNEAQ (reference sequence). CDR3 residues: CASSLWGGPSTEAFF. The CDR3 DNA reads as TGTGCCAGCAGCTTATGGGGGGGGCCGAGCACTGAAGCTTTCTTT.

The chain recombines TRBV25-1 with TRBJ2-3; 9 bases are shared with TRBD2. Germline-derived CDR1 and CDR2 are MGHDK and SYGVNS. This CDR3 is 14 amino acids long. V was clipped by 3 bases and J by 10 bases; unmatched bases: 8. Here the CDR3 DNA reads TGTGCCAGCAGTGATGATAGAGGGACTAGCCCGCAGTATTTT. Its protein is CASSDDRGTSPQYF. Combining the CDR3 with reference TRBV25-1 and TRBJ2-3 gives the whole variable domain EADIYQTPRYLVIGTGKKITLECSQTMGHDKMYWYQQDPGMELHLIHYSYGVNSTEKGDLSSESTVSRIRTEHFPLTLESARPSHTSQYLCASSDDRGTSPQYFGPGTRLTVL.

This clonotype showed up just a few times. This sequence joins TRBV4-2 and TRBJ2-3; D not certain. The CDR3 has 13 residues. Deletions cut 0 bases from V and 9 bases from J, with 10 bases between. Germline V gives CDR1 LGHNA, CDR2 YNFKEQ. DNA for the CDR3: TGTGCCAGCAGCCAAGATCTGGGCAGGACGCAGTATTTT. Its translation is CASSQDLGRTQYF.

This clonotype was seen at least ten times. This chain joins TRBV11-2 and TRBJ2-7; a possible D gene is TRBD2 (6 bases). The CDR3 is 15 amino acids. Germline CDR1 and CDR2: SGHAT and FQNNGV. Deletions cut 4 bases from V and 0 bases from J, with 13 bases between. CDR3 in DNA: TGTGCCAGCAGCTCCATACGGGGGACCTCCTACGAGCAGTACTTC. Translation gives CASSSIRGTSYEQYF.

This rearrangement joins TRBV20-1 to TRBJ2-2, with 8 bases fitting TRBD2. CDR1 is DFQATT, CDR2 SNEGSKA, per germline (reference sequence). The CDR3 length is 14 residues. V lost 6 bases, J lost 1 base, and 4 bases stayed unmatched. CDR3 region: CSARLAQNTGELFF. CDR3 nucleotide sequence: TGCAGTGCAAGACTAGCGCAGAACACCGGGGAGCTGTTTTTT.

This clonotype has at least ten counts. J is TRBJ1-5 and V is TRBV10-2; TRBD1 matches 7 bases. The ends lost 7 bases at V and 0 bases at J; junction bases unmatched: 3. The length of the CDR3 is 14 residues. Looked up from germline, CDR1 is WSHSY and CDR2 is SAAADI. This CDR3 is CASKEGASNQPQHF. CDR3 in DNA: TGCGCCAGCAAAGAGGGGGCTAGCAATCAGCCCCAGCATTTT.

As to this clonotype: One end of the junction does not line up with germline, which may come from a read error. The rearrangement joins TRBV7-2 to TRBJ2-7; possibly TRBD1 for D (6 bases). This CDR3 region has 13 residues. CDR1 and CDR2 from the germline V gene are SGHTA and FQGNSA. The CDR3 DNA reads as TGCGCCAGCAGCGTTCGGACAGACTACGAGCAGTACTTC. It encodes CASSVRTDYEQYF.

This clonotype was counted at least ten times. V and J are TRBV15 and TRBJ2-7; 8 bases are a match to TRBD1. Germline V gives CDR1 LNHNV, CDR2 YYDKDF (reference sequence). Losses at the gene ends were 0 bases for V and 3 bases for J; bases not matched to a gene: 10. CDR3 length: 17 residues. The CDR3 loop is CATSRDSPTGDRYEQYF. Here the CDR3 DNA reads TGTGCCACCAGCAGAGATTCTCCGACAGGGGACCGCTACGAGCAGTACTTC.

In this sample, this clonotype turned up many times. The rearrangement links TRBV2 to TRBJ1-2; no reliable D call. From germline, CDR1 is SNHLY and CDR2 FYNNEI. The CDR3 loop spans 13 amino acids. V was cut by 7 bases and J by 0 bases, with 9 bases left in between. The CDR3 DNA sequence: TGTGCCAGCATACGGCCTCCTAACTATGGCTACACCTTC. Translated: CASIRPPNYGYTF.

A word on this clonotype: Possible read error: a much larger clone is one base away. The rearrangement uses TRBV7-8 and TRBJ2-1; 7 bases are a match to TRBD2. The CDR3 is made up of 15 amino acids. Germline values: CDR1 SGHVS, CDR2 FQNEAQ. The DNA of the CDR3 is TGTGCCAGCAGCTTACCGTATTCTAGCGGCAATGAGCAGTCCTTC. Translated, it gives CASSLPYSSGNEQSF.

The V call is TRBV9, the J call TRBJ2-2; D not resolved. Trimming stripped 0 bases from V and 1 base from J, with 7 bases between. The germline V gene has CDR1 SGDLS and CDR2 YYNGEE. The CDR3 runs 15 residues. The CDR3 is CASSVGGLNTGELFF. The DNA of the CDR3 is TGTGCCAGCAGCGTAGGGGGTCTGAACACCGGGGAGCTGTTTTTT.

This clonotype was counted ten times or more. The rearrangement joins TRBV19 to TRBJ1-2, with 7 bases identical to TRBD1. This CDR3 spans 14 amino acids. Trimming removed 4 bases from V and 4 bases from J; junction bases left unmatched: 6. Germline CDR1 and CDR2: LNHDA and SQIVND (reference sequence). Here the CDR3 reads CASSTAGGPYGYTF. DNA for the CDR3: TGTGCCAGTAGTACAGCAGGGGGGCCCTATGGCTACACCTTC.

V is TRBV11-2 and J is TRBJ2-5, with D tentatively TRBD1 (5 bases). Between the trimmed V and J ends, which lost 4 bases and 9 bases, there was a span of 12 bases. CDR3 size: 12 residues. Per the germline V gene, CDR1 is SGHAT and CDR2 is FQNNGV. The CDR3 is CASSSVRVPQYF. CDR3 nucleotides: TGTGCCAGCAGCTCAGTCAGGGTACCCCAGTACTTC.